This entry describes one T cell receptor beta chain. The data derive from a study of T cell changes during pregnancy in multiple sclerosis. Sequencing used immunoSEQ multiplex PCR; TCRdb keeps in-frame clones, though not all of them. The sample records tens of thousands of clones, roughly 92% being singletons. The receptor comes from a female donor with multiple sclerosis, enrolled in a pregnancy study. The source material was peripheral blood, sampled in the second trimester of pregnancy.

CDR3 coding DNA: TGTGCCAGCAGCCAAGATTGGGCAGCGGGAGGCACACAAGAGACCCAGTACTTC. It translates to CASSQDWAAGGTQETQYF. The gene calls are TRBV4-2 and TRBJ2-5; 9 bases match TRBD2. The CDR3 is made up of 18 amino acids. The ends lost 0 bases at V and 2 bases at J; junction bases unmatched: 10. Germline-derived CDR1 and CDR2 are LGHNA and YNFKEQ.